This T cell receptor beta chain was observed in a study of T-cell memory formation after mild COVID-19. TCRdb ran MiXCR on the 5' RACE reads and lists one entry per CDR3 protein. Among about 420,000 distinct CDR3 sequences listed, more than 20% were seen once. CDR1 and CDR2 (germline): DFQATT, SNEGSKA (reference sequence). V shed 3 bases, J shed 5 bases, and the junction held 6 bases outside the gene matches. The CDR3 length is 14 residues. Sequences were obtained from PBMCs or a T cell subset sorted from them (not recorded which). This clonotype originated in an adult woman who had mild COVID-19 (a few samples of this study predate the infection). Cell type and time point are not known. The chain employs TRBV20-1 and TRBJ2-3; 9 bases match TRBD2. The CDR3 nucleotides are TGCAGTGCTAGTAGTGCGGGGGGGGTAGATACGCAGTATTTT. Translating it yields CSASSAGGVDTQYF.